Detailed here is one T cell receptor beta chain. Time point in this sample: baseline, week 1 (first vaccination visit). Noted treatment: pre-vaccination baseline after standard-of-care therapy. The data belong to a study of a mutant IDH1 vaccine in newly diagnosed glioma. This CDR3 contains 13 residues. CDR1 is SGHAT, CDR2 FQNNGV, per germline. V lost 4 bases to trimming and J lost 10 bases; unmatched junction nucleotides: 5. Generated by immunoSEQ multiplex PCR, the TCRdb table keeps only in-frame clones and is missing some. This table has approximately 100,000 clones, roughly 89% appearing once. The sample was PBMCs, taken from a glioma patient treated with radiotherapy, temozolomide or both. The source of this sequence is a woman in her fifties or sixties with glioma. V usage is TRBV11-2 and J usage is TRBJ2-1; 9 nucleotides line up with TRBD2. This CDR3 reads CASSWGLAGEQFF. CDR3 nucleotides: TGTGCCAGCAGCTGGGGACTAGCAGGGGAGCAGTTCTTC. Full variable domain (missing parts from reference TRBV11-2 and TRBJ2-1): EAGVAQSPRYKIIEKRQSVAFWCNPISGHATLYWYQQILGQGPKLLIQFQNNGVVDDSQLPKDRFSAERLKGVDSTLKIQPAKLEDSAVYLCASSWGLAGEQFFGPGTRLTVL.